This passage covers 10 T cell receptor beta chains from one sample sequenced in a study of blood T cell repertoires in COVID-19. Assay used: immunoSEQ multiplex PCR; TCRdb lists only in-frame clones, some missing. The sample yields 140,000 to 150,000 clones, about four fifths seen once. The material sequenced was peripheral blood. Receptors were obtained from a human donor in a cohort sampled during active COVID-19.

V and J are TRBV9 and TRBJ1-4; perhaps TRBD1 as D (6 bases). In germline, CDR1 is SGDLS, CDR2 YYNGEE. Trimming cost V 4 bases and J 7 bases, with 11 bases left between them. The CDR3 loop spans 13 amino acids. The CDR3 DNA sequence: TGTGCCAGCAGCCCCTTGGACAGTGAAAAACTGTTTTTT. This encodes CASSPLDSEKLFF.

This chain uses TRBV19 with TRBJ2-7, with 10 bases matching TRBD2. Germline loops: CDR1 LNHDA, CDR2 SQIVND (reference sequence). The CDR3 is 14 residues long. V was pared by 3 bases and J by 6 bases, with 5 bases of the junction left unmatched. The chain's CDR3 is CASSIQGLATEQYF. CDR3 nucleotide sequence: TGTGCCAGTAGTATCCAGGGACTAGCGACCGAGCAGTACTTC.

The CDR3 loop reads CASSPRLAGSYNEQFF. CDR3 DNA: TGCGCCAGCAGCCCAAGACTAGCGGGCTCCTACAATGAGCAGTTCTTC. The chain has TRBV4-3 and TRBJ2-1; 10 nucleotides match TRBD2. Per the germline V gene, CDR1 is LGHNA and CDR2 is YSLEER. The CDR3 is 16 amino acids. Unmatched junction bases numbered 3, after V lost 4 bases and J lost 0 bases.

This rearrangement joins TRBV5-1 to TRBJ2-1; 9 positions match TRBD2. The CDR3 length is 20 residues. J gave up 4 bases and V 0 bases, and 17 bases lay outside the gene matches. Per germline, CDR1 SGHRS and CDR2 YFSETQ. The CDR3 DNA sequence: TGCGCCAGCAGCTTGGGAGGGGCCGGGGGAGGACTAGCGATATACAATGAGCAGTTCTTC. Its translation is CASSLGGAGGGLAIYNEQFF.

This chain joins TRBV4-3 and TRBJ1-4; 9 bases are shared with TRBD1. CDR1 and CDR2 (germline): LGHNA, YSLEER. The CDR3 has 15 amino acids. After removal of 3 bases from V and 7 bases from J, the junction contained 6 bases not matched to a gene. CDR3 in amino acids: CASSQSGTGFEKLFF. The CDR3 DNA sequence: TGCGCCAGCAGCCAGTCCGGGACAGGGTTTGAAAAACTGTTTTTT.

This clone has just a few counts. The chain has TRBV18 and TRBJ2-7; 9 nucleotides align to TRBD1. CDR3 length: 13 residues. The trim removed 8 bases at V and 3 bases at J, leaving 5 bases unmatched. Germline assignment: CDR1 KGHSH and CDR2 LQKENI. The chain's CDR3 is CASVPGQGYEQYF. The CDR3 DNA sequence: TGTGCCAGCGTACCGGGACAGGGCTACGAGCAGTACTTC.

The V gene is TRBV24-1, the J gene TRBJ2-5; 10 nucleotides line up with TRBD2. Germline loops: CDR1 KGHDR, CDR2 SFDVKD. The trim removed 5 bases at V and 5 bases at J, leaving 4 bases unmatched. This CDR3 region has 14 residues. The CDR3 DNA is TGTGCCACCAGTGCAGCGGGAGGGGTGGAGACCCAGTACTTC. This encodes CATSAAGGVETQYF.

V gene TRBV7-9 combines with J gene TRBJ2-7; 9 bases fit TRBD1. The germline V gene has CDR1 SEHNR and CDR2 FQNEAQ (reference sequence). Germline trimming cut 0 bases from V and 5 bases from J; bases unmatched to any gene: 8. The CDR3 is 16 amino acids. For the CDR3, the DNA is TGTGCCAGCAGCTTAGCGGATACAGGGGGCTTCGACGAGCAGTACTTC. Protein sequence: CASSLADTGGFDEQYF.

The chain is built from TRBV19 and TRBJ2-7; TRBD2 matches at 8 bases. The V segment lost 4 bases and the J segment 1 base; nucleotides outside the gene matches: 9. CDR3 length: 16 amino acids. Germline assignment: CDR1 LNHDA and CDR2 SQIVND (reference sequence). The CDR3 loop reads CASSKLAETGSYEQYF. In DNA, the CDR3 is TGTGCCAGTAGTAAACTAGCGGAGACCGGATCCTACGAGCAGTACTTC.

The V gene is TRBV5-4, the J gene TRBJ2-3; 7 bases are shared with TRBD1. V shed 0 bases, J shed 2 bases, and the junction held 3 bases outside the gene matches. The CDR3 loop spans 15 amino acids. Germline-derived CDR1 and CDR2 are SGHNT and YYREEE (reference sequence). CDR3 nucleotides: TGTGCCAGCAGCTTGGGGACAGGACCCACAGATACGCAGTATTTT. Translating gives CASSLGTGPTDTQYF.